This TCR beta chain was retrieved from a study of T cells expressing NK-cell markers. The study's findings and limits: There remained a lack of clarity about HCMV specificity of expanded NKG2C+ T cell clones.

On this clonotype itself: Its matching antigen is unknown.

TCRdb re-called the 5' RACE reads and gives one entry per CDR3 protein, without DNA. Across 350,000 to 500,000 distinct CDR3 sequences, the top ten clones capture 7.3% of the sample. The CDR3 length is 14 residues. Germline V lookup: CDR1 SGHTA, CDR2 FQGTGA. This sequence was found in a woman between 18 and 70 years old in good health. The gene calls are TRBV7-3 and TRBJ2-1; the D gene TCRdb calls, TRBD2, cannot be checked with no DNA. Sequencing input: blood T cells: a sorted CD56 or NKG2C T cell subset, CD4+ or CD8+ T cells, or bulk PBMC T cells (not recorded which). CDR3 protein: CASSSTGTSFDQFF. Based on the CDR3 plus reference TRBV7-3 and TRBJ2-1, the full variable domain is GAGVSQTPSNKVTEKGKYVELRCDPISGHTALYWYRQSLGQGPEFLIYFQGTGAADDSGLPNDRFFAVRPEGSVSTLKIQRTERGDSAVYLCASSSTGTSFDQFFGPGTRLTVL.